This T cell receptor (beta chain) was recorded in a study of blood T cell repertoires in COVID-19. V lost 2 bases and J 3 bases, leaving 11 bases between the germline ends. CDR3 length: 15 residues. Germline V gene data show CDR1 as SGHTA and CDR2 as FQGNSA. Libraries were prepared by immunoSEQ multiplex PCR; TCRdb keeps only in-frame clonotypes and omits some of them. This sample has about 310,000 clones, with roughly 87% found just once. Recovered status applied to Cohort 3 donors who had two consecutive negative PCRs. It also applied to those with clearance or with symptom resolution. This sequence originates from a young woman who had recovered from COVID-19. The J gene is TRBJ1-5, the V gene TRBV7-2; D remains ambiguous. Sequencing was done on a sample of PBMCs or T cells enriched from blood (not recorded which). The CDR3 nucleotides are TGTGCCAGCAGCTTAAGTTTCCAGGACAATCAGCCCCAGCATTTT. This gives the protein CASSLSFQDNQPQHF.